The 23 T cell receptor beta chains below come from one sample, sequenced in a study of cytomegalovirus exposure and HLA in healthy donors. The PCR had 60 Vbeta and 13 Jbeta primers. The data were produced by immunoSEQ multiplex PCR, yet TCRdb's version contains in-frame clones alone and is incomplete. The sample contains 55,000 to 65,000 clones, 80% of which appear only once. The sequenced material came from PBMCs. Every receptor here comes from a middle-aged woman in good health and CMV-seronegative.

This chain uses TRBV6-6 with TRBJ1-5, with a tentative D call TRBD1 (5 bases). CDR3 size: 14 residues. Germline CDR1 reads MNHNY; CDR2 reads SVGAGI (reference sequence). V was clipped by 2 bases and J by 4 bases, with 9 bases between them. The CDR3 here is CASSYDSINQPQHF. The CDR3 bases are TGTGCCAGCAGTTACGACAGTATAAATCAGCCCCAGCATTTT.

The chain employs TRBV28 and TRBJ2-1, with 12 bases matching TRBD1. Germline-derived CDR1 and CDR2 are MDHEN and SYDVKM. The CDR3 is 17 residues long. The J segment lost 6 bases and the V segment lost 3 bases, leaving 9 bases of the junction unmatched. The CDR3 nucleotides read TGTGCCAGCAGTTTCACTCCGGGACAGGGGGCCGGCAATGAGCAGTTCTTC. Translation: CASSFTPGQGAGNEQFF.

The chain's CDR3 is CASSRGQSSYEQYF. DNA for the CDR3: TGCGCCAGCAGCCGAGGACAGAGCTCCTACGAGCAGTACTTC. J is TRBJ2-7 and V is TRBV4-1, with a possible D match to TRBD1 (6 bases). V was shortened by 4 bases and J by 0 bases, with 10 bases between the two germline ends. The CDR3 is 14 amino acids. Germline CDR1 MGHRA, CDR2 YSYEKL.

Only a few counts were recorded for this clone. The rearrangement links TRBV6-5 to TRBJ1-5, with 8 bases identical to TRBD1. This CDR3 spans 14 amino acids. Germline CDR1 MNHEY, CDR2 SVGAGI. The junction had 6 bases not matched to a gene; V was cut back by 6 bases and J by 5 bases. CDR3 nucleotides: TGTGCCAGCAGAAGGACAGGGAAGGATCAGCCCCAGCATTTT. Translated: CASRRTGKDQPQHF.

The CDR3 spells CASSLVAGSYNEQFF. The CDR3 DNA reads as TGTGCCAGCAGCTTGGTTGCGGGCTCCTACAATGAGCAGTTCTTC. The rearrangement joins TRBV5-4 to TRBJ2-1, with D maybe TRBD2 (5 bases). Trimming shortened V by 0 bases and J by 0 bases, and 7 bases separated the two germline ends. The germline V gene encodes CDR1 SGHNT and CDR2 YYREEE (reference sequence). This CDR3 is built from 15 residues.

The CDR3 here is CAISESGTSGRPAYEQYF. Written as DNA, the CDR3 is TGTGCCATCAGTGAATCCGGGACTAGCGGGAGGCCTGCCTACGAGCAGTACTTC. This chain joins TRBV10-3 and TRBJ2-7; TRBD2 matches 15 bases. V shed 3 bases and J 2 bases; nucleotides not matched to a gene: 8. This CDR3 comprises 18 residues. CDR1 ENHRY and CDR2 SYGVKD come from the germline V gene.

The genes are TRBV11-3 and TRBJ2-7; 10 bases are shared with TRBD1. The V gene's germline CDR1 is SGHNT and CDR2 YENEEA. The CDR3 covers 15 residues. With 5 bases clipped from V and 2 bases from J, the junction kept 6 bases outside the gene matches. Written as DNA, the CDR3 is TGTGCCAGCAGCGCGTCGGGACAGGGGACCTACGAGCAGTACTTC. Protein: CASSASGQGTYEQYF.

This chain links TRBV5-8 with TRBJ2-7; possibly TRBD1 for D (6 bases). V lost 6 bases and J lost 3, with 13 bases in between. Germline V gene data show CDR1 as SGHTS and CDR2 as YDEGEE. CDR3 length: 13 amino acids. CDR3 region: CASNTRGGYEQYF. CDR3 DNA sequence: TGTGCCAGCAACACCAGGGGTGGCTACGAGCAGTACTTC.

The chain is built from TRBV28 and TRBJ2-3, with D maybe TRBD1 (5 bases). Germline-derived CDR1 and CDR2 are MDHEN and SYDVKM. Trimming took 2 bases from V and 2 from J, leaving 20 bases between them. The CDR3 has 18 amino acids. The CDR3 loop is CASSLGLGVSYFTDTQYF. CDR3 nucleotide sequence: TGTGCCAGCAGTTTAGGTCTAGGGGTTTCTTACTTCACAGATACGCAGTATTTT.

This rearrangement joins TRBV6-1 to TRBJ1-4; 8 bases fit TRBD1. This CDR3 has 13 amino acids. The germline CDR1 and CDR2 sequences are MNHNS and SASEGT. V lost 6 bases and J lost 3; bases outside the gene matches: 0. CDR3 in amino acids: CASRGQANEKLFF. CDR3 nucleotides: TGTGCCAGCAGGGGACAGGCTAATGAAAAACTGTTTTTT.

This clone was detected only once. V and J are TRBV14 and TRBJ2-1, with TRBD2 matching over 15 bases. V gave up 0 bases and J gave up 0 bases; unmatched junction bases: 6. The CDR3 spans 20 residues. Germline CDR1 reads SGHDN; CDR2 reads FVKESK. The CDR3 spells CASSQEKGLAGGLSYNEQFF. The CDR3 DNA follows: TGTGCCAGCAGCCAAGAAAAGGGACTAGCGGGAGGCCTCTCCTACAATGAGCAGTTCTTC.

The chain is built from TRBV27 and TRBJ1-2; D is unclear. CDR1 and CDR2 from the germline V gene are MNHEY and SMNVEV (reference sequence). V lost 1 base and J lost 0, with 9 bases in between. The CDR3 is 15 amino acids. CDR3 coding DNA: TGTGCCAGCAGTTTATACGGAGAACCTAACTATGGCTACACCTTC. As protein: CASSLYGEPNYGYTF.

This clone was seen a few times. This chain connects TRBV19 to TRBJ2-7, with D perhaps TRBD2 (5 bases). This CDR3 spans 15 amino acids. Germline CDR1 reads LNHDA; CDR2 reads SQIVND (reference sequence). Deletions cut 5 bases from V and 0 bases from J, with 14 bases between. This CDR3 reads CASSHGRSGSYEQYF. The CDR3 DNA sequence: TGTGCCAGTAGTCACGGTAGGAGCGGCTCCTACGAGCAGTACTTC.

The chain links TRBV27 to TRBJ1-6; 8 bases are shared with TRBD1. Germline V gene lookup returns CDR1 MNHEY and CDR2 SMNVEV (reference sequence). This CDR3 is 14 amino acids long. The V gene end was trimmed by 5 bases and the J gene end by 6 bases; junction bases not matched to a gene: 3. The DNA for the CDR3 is TGTGCCAGCAGTGACAGGGGAGGTAATTCACCCCTCCACTTT. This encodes CASSDRGGNSPLHF.

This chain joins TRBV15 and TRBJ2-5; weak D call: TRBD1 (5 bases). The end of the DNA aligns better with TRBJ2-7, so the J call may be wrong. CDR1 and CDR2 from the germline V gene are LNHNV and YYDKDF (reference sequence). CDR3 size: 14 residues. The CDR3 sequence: CATSRGGSSYEQYF. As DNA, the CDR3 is TGTGCCACCAGCAGAGGGGGCAGCTCCTACGAGCAGTACTTC.

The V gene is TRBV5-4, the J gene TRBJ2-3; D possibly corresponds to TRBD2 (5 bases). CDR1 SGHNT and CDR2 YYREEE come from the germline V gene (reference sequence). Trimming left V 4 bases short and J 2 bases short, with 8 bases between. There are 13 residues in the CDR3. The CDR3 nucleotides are TGTGCCAGCAGCACTAGGGTCACAGATACGCAGTATTTT. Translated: CASSTRVTDTQYF. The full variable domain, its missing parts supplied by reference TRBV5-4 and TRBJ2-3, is ETGVTQSPTHLIKTRGQQVTLRCSSQSGHNTVSWYQQALGQGPQFIFQYYREEENGRGNFPPRFSGLQFPNYSSELNVNALELDDSALYLCASSTRVTDTQYFGPGTRLTVL.

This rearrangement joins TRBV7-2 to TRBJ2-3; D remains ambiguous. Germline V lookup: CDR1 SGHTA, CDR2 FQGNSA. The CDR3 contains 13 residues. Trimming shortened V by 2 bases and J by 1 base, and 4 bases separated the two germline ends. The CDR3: CASSLPGTDTQYF. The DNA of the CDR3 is TGTGCCAGCAGCTTACCGGGCACAGATACGCAGTATTTT.

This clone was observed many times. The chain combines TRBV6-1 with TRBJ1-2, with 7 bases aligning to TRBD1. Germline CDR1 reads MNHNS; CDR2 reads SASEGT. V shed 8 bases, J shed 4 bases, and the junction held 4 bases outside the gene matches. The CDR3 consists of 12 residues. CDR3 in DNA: TGTGCCAGCTGGGGACAGCGCTATGGCTACACCTTC. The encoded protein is CASWGQRYGYTF.

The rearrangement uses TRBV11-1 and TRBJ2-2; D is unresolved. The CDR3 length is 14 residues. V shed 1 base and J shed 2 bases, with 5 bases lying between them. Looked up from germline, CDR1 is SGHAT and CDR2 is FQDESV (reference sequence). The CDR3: CASSLGHNTGELFF. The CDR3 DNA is TGTGCCAGCAGCTTAGGACACAACACCGGGGAGCTGTTTTTT. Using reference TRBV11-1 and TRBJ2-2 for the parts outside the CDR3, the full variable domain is EAEVAQSPRYKITEKSQAVAFWCDPISGHATLYWYRQILGQGPELLVQFQDESVVDDSQLPKDRFSAERLKGVDSTLKIQPAELGDSAMYLCASSLGHNTGELFFGEGSRLTVL.

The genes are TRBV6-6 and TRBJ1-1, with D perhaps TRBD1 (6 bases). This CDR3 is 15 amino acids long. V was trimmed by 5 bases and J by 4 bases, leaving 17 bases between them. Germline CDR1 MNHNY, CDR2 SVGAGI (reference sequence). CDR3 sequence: CASSGQTDSLTEAFF. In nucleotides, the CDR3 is TGTGCCAGCAGTGGACAGACGGACAGCCTCACTGAAGCTTTCTTT.

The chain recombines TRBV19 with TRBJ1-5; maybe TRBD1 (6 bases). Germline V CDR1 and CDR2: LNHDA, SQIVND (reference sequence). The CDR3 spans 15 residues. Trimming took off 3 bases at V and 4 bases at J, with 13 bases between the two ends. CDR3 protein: CASSIGQGINQPQHF. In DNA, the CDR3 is TGTGCCAGTAGTATCGGGCAGGGGATAAATCAGCCCCAGCATTTT.

CDR3 bases: TGTGCCAGCAGTTTTCAGGGCTATAATTCACCCCTCCACTTT. Translating gives CASSFQGYNSPLHF. This chain connects TRBV27 to TRBJ1-6, with TRBD1 as a possible D gene (5 bases). Trimming took 3 bases from V and 3 from J, leaving 6 bases between them. The CDR3 runs 14 residues. Germline-derived CDR1 and CDR2 are MNHEY and SMNVEV (reference sequence).

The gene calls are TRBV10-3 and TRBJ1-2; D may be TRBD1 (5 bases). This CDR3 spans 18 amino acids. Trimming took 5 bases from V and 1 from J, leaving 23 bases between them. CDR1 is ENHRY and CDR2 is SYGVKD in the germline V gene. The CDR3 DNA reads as TGTGCCATCAGTTCGAGGTCTCAGGGAGGTCTCGATAACTATGGCTACACCTTC. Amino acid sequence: CAISSRSQGGLDNYGYTF.